One sample yielded the 25 T cell receptor beta chains listed below, sequenced in a study of T cell responses to AZD1222 COVID-19 vaccine. Profiling relied on immunoSEQ multiplex PCR, and the TCRdb table lists in-frame clones only, not all of them. The table records about 150,000 clones, 85% to 95% of them present only once. The sample consisted of peripheral blood, taken on day 0 of AZD1222 vaccination. These receptor sequences come from an adult in good health.

V and J are TRBV6-4 and TRBJ2-3, with D hard to call. The CDR3 has 13 residues. V dropped 3 bases and J dropped 0 bases, with 4 bases sitting between them. Looked up from germline, CDR1 is MRHNA and CDR2 is SNTAGT. CDR3: CASSEKSTDTQYF. The CDR3, as DNA: TGTGCCAGCAGTGAGAAAAGCACAGATACGCAGTATTTT.

This sequence joins TRBV7-2 and TRBJ2-3; TRBD2 aligns across 9 bases. This CDR3 spans 15 amino acids. With V trimmed by 4 bases and J by 1 base, 3 bases remained unmatched. Germline values: CDR1 SGHTA, CDR2 FQGNSA. The CDR3 region has the DNA TGTGCCAGCAGCTCCAAGCGGGGGGGCACAGATACGCAGTATTTT. Protein product: CASSSKRGGTDTQYF.

V is TRBV4-2 and J is TRBJ2-7; 9 positions match TRBD2. J gave up 2 bases and V 3 bases, and 11 bases lay outside the gene matches. The CDR3 has 17 residues. Germline V gene lookup returns CDR1 LGHNA and CDR2 YNFKEQ. CDR3 nucleotides: TGTGCCAGCAGCCAGCTTCAGCGGGGGGTTCCCGCCTACGAGCAGTACTTC. Translated, it gives CASSQLQRGVPAYEQYF.

CDR3 sequence: CASSVVGTSGRNEQFF. The DNA for the CDR3 is TGTGCCAGCAGCGTAGTGGGGACTAGCGGGAGGAATGAGCAGTTCTTC. This chain links TRBV9 with TRBJ2-1; 15 bases line up with TRBD2. The CDR3 loop spans 16 amino acids. V lost 0 bases, J lost 7 bases, and 2 bases stayed unmatched. Germline CDR1 SGDLS, CDR2 YYNGEE.

V gene TRBV2 combines with J gene TRBJ2-1; D gene ambiguous. The CDR3 runs to 15 residues. Between the trimmed V and J ends, which lost 7 bases and 0 bases, there was a span of 13 bases. Germline-derived CDR1 and CDR2 are SNHLY and FYNNEI. In nucleotides, the CDR3 is TGTGCCAGCACCGGAACTCATAGCTCCTACAATGAGCAGTTCTTC. It encodes CASTGTHSSYNEQFF.

The CDR3 sequence is CAISADANEQFF. For the CDR3, the DNA is TGTGCCATCAGTGCTGACGCCAATGAGCAGTTCTTC. This chain uses TRBV10-3 with TRBJ2-1, with no clear D. CDR3 length: 12 residues. Germline CDR1 and CDR2: ENHRY and SYGVKD. Trimming shortened V by 4 bases and J by 6 bases, and 7 bases separated the two germline ends.

A word on this clone: Compared with germline, one end of the junction differs, possibly owing to a read error. Here the CDR3 DNA reads TGTGCCAGCAGCTTAGACGGTCAGTCCCAGCATTTT. Translating it yields CASSLDGQSQHF. V usage is TRBV11-2 and J usage is TRBJ1-5; D remains ambiguous. This CDR3 contains 12 residues. Germline loops: CDR1 SGHAT, CDR2 FQNNGV.

The chain is built from TRBV4-3 and TRBJ2-1, with 10 bases lining up with TRBD2. Looked up from germline, CDR1 is LGHNA and CDR2 is YSLEER. The CDR3 loop spans 17 amino acids. Unmatched junction bases numbered 12, after V lost 2 bases and J lost 8 bases. The CDR3 coding sequence is TGCGCCAGCAGCCAAAGTAGAGGTGGGACTAGCGTAGATGAGCAGTTCTTC. This translates into CASSQSRGGTSVDEQFF.

The rearrangement links TRBV3-1 (or the pseudogene TRBV3-2) to TRBJ2-6; the match to TRBD1 covers 7 bases. V dropped 1 base and J dropped 0; count of bases not matched to a gene: 3. Germline V gene lookup returns CDR1 LGHDT and CDR2 YNNKEL (reference sequence). There are 17 residues in the CDR3. This CDR3 is CASSQAAGGSGANVLTF. CDR3 in DNA: TGTGCCAGCAGCCAAGCAGCAGGGGGCTCTGGGGCCAACGTCCTGACTTTC.

This chain joins TRBV25-1 and TRBJ1-4, with D tentatively TRBD1 (5 bases). The CDR3 loop spans 13 amino acids. Between the trimmed V and J ends, which lost 7 bases and 7 bases, there was a span of 13 bases. Germline lookup yields CDR1 MGHDK and CDR2 SYGVNS. The CDR3 region is CASIGQGGEKLFF. CDR3 nucleotides: TGTGCCAGCATTGGGCAGGGCGGTGAAAAACTGTTTTTT.

V is TRBV19 and J is TRBJ1-1; TRBD1 matches 8 bases. The CDR3 covers 13 residues. The V gene's germline CDR1 is LNHDA and CDR2 SQIVND (reference sequence). V gave up 5 bases and J gave up 3 bases; unmatched junction bases: 2. CDR3 in amino acids: CASSPGGYTEAFF. The CDR3 bases are TGTGCCAGTAGTCCAGGGGGCTACACTGAAGCTTTCTTT.

The V call is TRBV28, the J call TRBJ1-5; 7 bases are a match to TRBD1. V dropped 6 bases and J dropped 6; count of bases not matched to a gene: 14. CDR3 length equals 16 residues. Per the germline V gene, CDR1 is MDHEN and CDR2 is SYDVKM. CDR3 bases: TGTGCCAGCAGGCATGATAGACAGGGTGGGGGTCAGCCCCAGCATTTT. Its translation is CASRHDRQGGGQPQHF.

The chain carries TRBV6-5 and TRBJ1-1; D not resolved. Trimming removed 5 bases from V and 2 bases from J, with 9 bases in between. The CDR3 covers 13 residues. Germline V lookup: CDR1 MNHEY, CDR2 SVGAGI. CDR3 bases: TGTGCCAGCAGTCAATTAACCAACACTGAAGCTTTCTTT. Translation gives CASSQLTNTEAFF.

Here the CDR3 reads CASSYTTGMDTEAFF. CDR3 in DNA: TGCGCCAGCAGCTACACGACAGGGATGGACACTGAAGCTTTCTTT. The chain employs TRBV5-1 and TRBJ1-1, with 7 bases identical to TRBD1. CDR1 SGHRS and CDR2 YFSETQ come from the germline V gene. V was pared by 3 bases and J by 3 bases, with 8 bases of the junction left unmatched. The CDR3 is 15 residues long.

The chain uses TRBV29-1 and TRBJ1-3; 8 bases fit TRBD1. Germline CDR1 SQVTM, CDR2 ANQGSEA. V trimming: 6 bases; J trimming: 1 base; junction bases outside the gene matches: 5. CDR3 length equals 14 residues. In DNA form, the CDR3 reads TGCAGCGTCGCTCAGGGGGCTTCTGGAAACACCATATATTTT. It codes for CSVAQGASGNTIYF.

The chain is built from TRBV9 and TRBJ2-1, with D maybe TRBD2 (6 bases). V dropped 4 bases and J dropped 8 bases, with 16 bases sitting between them. CDR3 length: 14 amino acids. CDR1 is SGDLS, CDR2 YYNGEE, per germline. The CDR3 spells CASSPDGTRDEQFF. The DNA for the CDR3 is TGTGCCAGCAGCCCGGACGGGACTCGCGATGAGCAGTTCTTC.

The J gene is TRBJ1-4, the V gene TRBV5-5, with TRBD1 matching over 12 bases. CDR3 length equals 19 residues. Germline V gene lookup returns CDR1 SGHKS and CDR2 YYEKEE (reference sequence). Losses at the gene ends were 3 bases for V and 0 bases for J; bases not matched to a gene: 9. CDR3 in amino acids: CASSSLGTGGLATNEKLFF. CDR3 sequence (DNA): TGTGCCAGCAGCTCCCTGGGGACAGGGGGCCTGGCAACTAATGAAAAACTGTTTTTT.

The chain employs TRBV5-1 and TRBJ2-3; no definite D call. In germline, CDR1 is SGHRS, CDR2 YFSETQ. Trimming shortened V by 4 bases and J by 2 bases, and 5 bases separated the two germline ends. The CDR3 loop spans 12 amino acids. The DNA of the CDR3 is TGCGCCAGCAGCGGCCCCACAGATACGCAGTATTTT. Its translation is CASSGPTDTQYF. The whole variable domain, filled in from reference TRBV5-1 and TRBJ2-3, reads KAGVTQTPRYLIKTRGQQVTLSCSPISGHRSVSWYQQTPGQGLQFLFEYFSETQRNKGNFPGRFSGRQFSNSRSEMNVSTLELGDSALYLCASSGPTDTQYFGPGTRLTVL.

This clone has a single count. Additional DNA sequences in this sample encode the identical CDR3. V is TRBV27 and J is TRBJ1-5; D is possibly TRBD1 (5 bases). The CDR3 has 12 residues. The germline gives CDR1 MNHEY, CDR2 SMNVEV (reference sequence). The ends were cut back, 6 bases at V and 7 bases at J, with 10 bases in the middle. For the CDR3, the DNA is TGTGCCAGCAGCCCAAGGGGACAGCCCCAGCATTTT. It is translated as CASSPRGQPQHF.

CDR3 nucleotide sequence: TGTGCCAGCAGCCTAGCGGGGGGCAAATACAATGAGCAGTTCTTC. Protein product: CASSLAGGKYNEQFF. The rearrangement joins TRBV6-6 to TRBJ2-1, with TRBD2 identical over 11 bases. The V and J ends lost 6 bases and 4 bases, in that order; junction bases with no gene match: 5. CDR1 and CDR2 from the germline V gene are MNHNY and SVGAGI (reference sequence). This CDR3 contains 15 residues.

This chain uses TRBV7-8 with TRBJ1-5; the match to TRBD1 covers 8 bases. From germline, CDR1 is SGHVS and CDR2 FQNEAQ. V shed 5 bases, J shed 2 bases, and the junction held 5 bases outside the gene matches. The CDR3 length is 15 residues. Here the CDR3 reads CASSTGQVGNQPQHF. CDR3 sequence (DNA): TGTGCCAGCAGCACGGGACAGGTTGGCAATCAGCCCCAGCATTTT.

The rearrangement uses TRBV11-2 and TRBJ1-1; possible D gene TRBD1, 5 bases. The CDR3 runs 14 residues. Germline V gene sequence: CDR1 SGHAT, CDR2 FQNNGV. Between the trimmed V and J ends, which lost 2 bases and 5 bases, there was a span of 12 bases. CDR3: CASSLMGLGTEAFF. The CDR3, as DNA: TGTGCCAGCAGCTTAATGGGGCTAGGGACTGAAGCTTTCTTT.

This rearrangement joins TRBV24-1 to TRBJ2-2; D could derive from TRBD1 or TRBD2 (6 bases each). Germline V gene lookup returns CDR1 KGHDR and CDR2 SFDVKD. Trimming cost V 2 bases and J 2 bases, with 17 bases left between them. There are 18 residues in the CDR3. CDR3 nucleotide sequence: TGTGCCACCAGTGATTCTCTCCGACGGGGGCGAAACACCGGGGAGCTGTTTTTT. Its protein product is CATSDSLRRGRNTGELFF.

V usage is TRBV2 and J usage is TRBJ1-3; D remains unclear. CDR3 length: 19 residues. Germline V gives CDR1 SNHLY, CDR2 FYNNEI. The ends were cut back, 7 bases at V and 0 bases at J, with 25 bases in the middle. CDR3 residues: CASTAMGLAALFSGNTIYF. The DNA of the CDR3 is TGTGCCAGCACGGCCATGGGATTGGCGGCGCTCTTCTCTGGAAACACCATATATTTT.

The rearrangement uses TRBV11-3 and TRBJ1-1; TRBD1 is a possible D gene (6 bases). Germline CDR1 reads SGHNT; CDR2 reads YENEEA. The V end lost 4 bases, the J end lost 1 base, and 16 bases lay between the germline ends. This CDR3 has 16 amino acids. The CDR3 nucleotides read TGTGCCAGCAGCTCGAGAGGGGGGGCTTGGAACACTGAAGCTTTCTTT. Protein sequence: CASSSRGGAWNTEAFF. The variable domain in full, completed from reference TRBV11-3 and TRBJ1-1, reads EAGVVQSPRYKIIEKKQPVAFWCNPISGHNTLYWYLQNLGQGPELLIRYENEEAVDDSQLPKDRFSAERLKGVDSTLKIQPAELGDSAVYLCASSSRGGAWNTEAFFGQGTRLTVV.